This T cell receptor (beta chain) is from a study of OX40 agonist ivuxolimab in advanced cancers. Across the whole study: Age averaged around 58 years (range roughly 23 to 85), and roughly 80% were male.

Germline CDR1 LNHDA, CDR2 SQIVND (reference sequence). V lost 2 bases to trimming and J lost 6 bases; unmatched junction nucleotides: 6. The CDR3 contains 15 residues. As for this clone: Its antigen is as yet unknown.

Produced via immunoSEQ multiplex PCR; TCRdb's table is partial and in-frame only. Among some 120,000 clones, less than 95% were seen once, and the ten largest hold roughly 0.8%. Study-wide results and limits: The specificity for antigen of the expanded peripheral T cells was not determined.

Sample: CD4+ or CD8+ T cells sorted from blood, taken in a trial of the OX40 agonist ivuxolimab. The V call is TRBV19, the J call TRBJ2-2; 7 nucleotides line up with TRBD2. The sequence was collected from an adult with an advanced solid tumor such as melanoma, head and neck, liver or kidney cancer. CDR3: CASSIRRELAGELFF. CDR3 DNA sequence: TGTGCCAGTAGTATACGGCGGGAGTTGGCCGGGGAGCTGTTTTTT.